This T cell receptor (beta chain) was sequenced for a study of vaccination and CD4 T cells after COVID-19. About the study: The convalescent group had six males, four females, seven Caucasians, two Asians, one multiracial.

Study-level points and caveats: A median of approximately 90% of reactive clones, in convalescent patients, became evident only post-vaccination. A comparatively limited set of convalescent patients was examined, with no early post-infection timepoints.

TCRdb re-called the PCR reads through MiXCR, storing one row per CDR3 protein. Here the sample spans just over 35,000 distinct CDR3 sequences, 36% being singletons. Time point specified: late sampling 161 to 241 days after vaccination in a few convalescent patients. CDR3 length: 17 residues. The germline V gene has CDR1 SGHTA and CDR2 FQGTGA. V was pared by 1 base and J by 7 bases, with 7 bases of the junction left unmatched. This clonotype was seen more than once but under ten times. Antigen unknown. This receptor was identified in a human donor who had recovered from COVID-19. V gene TRBV7-3 combines with J gene TRBJ2-1, with 13 nucleotides matching TRBD2. The sequencing here drew on CD4+ T cells from blood, taken about 7 months after SARS-CoV-2 vaccination. CDR3 nucleotides: TGTGCCAGCAGCTTAAAAGGGGGACTAGCGGGACCAAATGAGCAGTTCTTC. Encoded protein: CASSLKGGLAGPNEQFF.